These T cell receptor beta chains were read from a single sample in a study of CD4 and CD8 cells across lung adenocarcinoma regions. TCRdb redid the calling of the PCR reads with MiXCR, one entry per CDR3 protein. The sample carries 5,500 to 7,000 distinct CDR3 sequences, roughly 50% recorded once. Source material: CD8+ T cells from the margin of a lung tumor. All receptors come from a male donor with lung adenocarcinoma. The CD4 and CD8 labels of this study may be unreliable. Both conserved end residues are trimmed from each CDR3.

12 TRBV10-2 ASSGKGQGYEQY
14 TRBV7-2 ASSLMPQGAKNIQY
20 TRBV25-1 ASSAPRGKDPPLSSVHGEQY
13 TRBV11-3 ASSLVGNSYNEQF
13 TRBV10-1 ASSERRAPTGELF
15 TRBV6-1 ASSVHVGAGNTGELF
14 TRBV24-1 ATSDQLAGVPETQY
11 TRBV27 ASSFSGRYEQY
11 TRBV6-1 ASSGGGSYEQY
12 TRBV6-5 ASSSGTGGNEQY
13 TRBV7-6 ASSWRAGVQETQY
12 TRBV11-3 ASGLAVSTDTQY
15 TRBV6-1 ASSALYVQATNEKLF
14 TRBV27 ASSLTPTGGRTEAF
13 TRBV10-1 GAGLGGQYQETQY